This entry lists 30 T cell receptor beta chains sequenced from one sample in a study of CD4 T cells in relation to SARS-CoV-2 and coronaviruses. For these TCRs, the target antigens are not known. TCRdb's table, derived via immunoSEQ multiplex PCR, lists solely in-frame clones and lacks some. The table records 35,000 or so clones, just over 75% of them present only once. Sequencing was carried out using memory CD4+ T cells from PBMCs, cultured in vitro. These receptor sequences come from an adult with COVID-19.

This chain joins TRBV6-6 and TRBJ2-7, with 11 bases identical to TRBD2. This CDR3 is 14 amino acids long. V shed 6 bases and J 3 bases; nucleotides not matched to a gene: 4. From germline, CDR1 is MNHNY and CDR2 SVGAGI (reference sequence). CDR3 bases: TGTGCCAGCAGCATACTAGCGGGAGACTACGAGCAGTACTTC. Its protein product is CASSILAGDYEQYF.

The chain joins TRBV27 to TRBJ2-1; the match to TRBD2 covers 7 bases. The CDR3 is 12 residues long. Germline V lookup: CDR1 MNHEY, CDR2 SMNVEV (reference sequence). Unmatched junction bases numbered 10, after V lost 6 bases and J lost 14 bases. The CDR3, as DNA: TGTGCCAGCAGATCCCGGCGGGAGAATGAGTTCTTC. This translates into CASRSRRENEFF.

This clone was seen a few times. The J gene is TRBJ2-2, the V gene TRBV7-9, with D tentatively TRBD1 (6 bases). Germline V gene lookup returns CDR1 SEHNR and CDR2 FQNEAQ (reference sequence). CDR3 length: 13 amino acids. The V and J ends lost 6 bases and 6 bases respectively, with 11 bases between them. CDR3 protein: CASRPQGSGELFF. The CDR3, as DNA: TGTGCCAGCAGACCACAGGGTTCCGGGGAGCTGTTTTTT.

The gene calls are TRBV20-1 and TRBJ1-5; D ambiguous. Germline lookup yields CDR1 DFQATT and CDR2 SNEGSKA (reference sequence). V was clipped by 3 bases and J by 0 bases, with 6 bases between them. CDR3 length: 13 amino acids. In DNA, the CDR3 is TGCAGTGCTAGTCGGGATAGCAATCAGCCCCAGCATTTT. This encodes CSASRDSNQPQHF.

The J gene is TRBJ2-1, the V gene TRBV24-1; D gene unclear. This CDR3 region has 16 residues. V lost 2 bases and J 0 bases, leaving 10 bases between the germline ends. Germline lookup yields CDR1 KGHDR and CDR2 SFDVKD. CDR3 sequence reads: CATSDYGGSSYNEQFF. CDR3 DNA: TGTGCCACCAGTGATTATGGCGGCAGCTCCTACAATGAGCAGTTCTTC.

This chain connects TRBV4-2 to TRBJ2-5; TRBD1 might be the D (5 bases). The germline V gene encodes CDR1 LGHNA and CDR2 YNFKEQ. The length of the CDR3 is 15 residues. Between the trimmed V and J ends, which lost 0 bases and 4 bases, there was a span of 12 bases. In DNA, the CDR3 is TGTGCCAGCAGCCAAGACCCCAGGGTGCGAGAGACCCAGTACTTC. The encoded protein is CASSQDPRVRETQYF.

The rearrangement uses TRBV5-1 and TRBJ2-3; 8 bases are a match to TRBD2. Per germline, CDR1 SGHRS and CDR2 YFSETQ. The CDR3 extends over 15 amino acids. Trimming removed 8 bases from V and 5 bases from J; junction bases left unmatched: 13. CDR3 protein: CASSGTGGGVDTQYF. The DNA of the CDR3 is TGCGCCAGTAGCGGGACGGGAGGGGGGGTAGATACGCAGTATTTT.

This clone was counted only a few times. In DNA form, the CDR3 reads TGTGCCATCAGGGCCGATGGGACAGGTTCTACTGAAGCTTTCTTT. Translating it yields CAIRADGTGSTEAFF. The chain has TRBV10-3 and TRBJ1-1; 8 bases agree with TRBD1. The CDR3 is made up of 15 amino acids. Germline CDR1 reads ENHRY; CDR2 reads SYGVKD. V dropped 6 bases and J dropped 5; count of bases not matched to a gene: 11.

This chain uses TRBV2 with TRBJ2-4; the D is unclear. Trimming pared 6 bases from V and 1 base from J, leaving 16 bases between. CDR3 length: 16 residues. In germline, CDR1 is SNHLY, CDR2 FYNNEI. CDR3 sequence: CASSPTPLLAKNIQYF. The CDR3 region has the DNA TGTGCCAGCAGCCCTACTCCTTTACTTGCCAAAAACATTCAGTACTTC.

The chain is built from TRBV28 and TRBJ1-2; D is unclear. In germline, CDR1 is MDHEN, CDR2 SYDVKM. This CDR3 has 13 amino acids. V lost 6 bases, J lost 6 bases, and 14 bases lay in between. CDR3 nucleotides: TGTGCCAGCAGCTCGATACTCTCAGATGGCTACACCTTC. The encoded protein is CASSSILSDGYTF.

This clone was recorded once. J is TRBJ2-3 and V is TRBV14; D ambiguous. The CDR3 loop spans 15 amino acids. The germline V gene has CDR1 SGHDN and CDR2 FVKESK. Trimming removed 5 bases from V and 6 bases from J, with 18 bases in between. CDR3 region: CASSAILDVGDTQYF. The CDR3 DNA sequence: TGTGCCAGCAGCGCAATACTGGACGTGGGGGATACGCAGTATTTT.

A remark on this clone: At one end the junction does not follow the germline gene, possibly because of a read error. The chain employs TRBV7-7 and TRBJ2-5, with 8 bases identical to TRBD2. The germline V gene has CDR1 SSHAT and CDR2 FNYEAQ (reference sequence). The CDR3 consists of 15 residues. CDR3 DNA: TGTGCTAGCAGCAATGAGGCTAGCGGGCAAGAGACCCAGTACTTC. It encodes CASSNEASGQETQYF.

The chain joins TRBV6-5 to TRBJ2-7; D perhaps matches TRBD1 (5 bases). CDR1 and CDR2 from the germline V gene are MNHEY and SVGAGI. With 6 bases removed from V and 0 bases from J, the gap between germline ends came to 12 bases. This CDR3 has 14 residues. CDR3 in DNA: TGTGCCAGCAGGTACCAGGGCAGCTCCTACGAGCAGTACTTC. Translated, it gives CASRYQGSSYEQYF.

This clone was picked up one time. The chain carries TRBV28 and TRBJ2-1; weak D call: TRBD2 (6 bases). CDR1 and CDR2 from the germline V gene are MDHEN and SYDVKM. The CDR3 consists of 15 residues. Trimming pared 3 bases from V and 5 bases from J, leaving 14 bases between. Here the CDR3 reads CASSFRLATNNEQFF. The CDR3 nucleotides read TGTGCCAGCAGTTTCCGTCTAGCGACCAACAATGAGCAGTTCTTC.

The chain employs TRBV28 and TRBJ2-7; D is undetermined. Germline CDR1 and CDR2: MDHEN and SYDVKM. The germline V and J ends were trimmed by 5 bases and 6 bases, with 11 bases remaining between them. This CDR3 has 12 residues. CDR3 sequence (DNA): TGTGCCAGCAGTCTCCCCCCCCTCGAGCAGTACTTC. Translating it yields CASSLPPLEQYF.

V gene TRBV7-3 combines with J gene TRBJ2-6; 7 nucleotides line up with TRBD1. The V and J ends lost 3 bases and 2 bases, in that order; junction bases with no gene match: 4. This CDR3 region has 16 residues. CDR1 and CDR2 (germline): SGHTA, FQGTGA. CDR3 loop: CASSFFQGAGANVLTF. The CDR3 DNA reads TGTGCCAGCAGCTTTTTCCAGGGGGCTGGGGCCAACGTCCTGACTTTC.

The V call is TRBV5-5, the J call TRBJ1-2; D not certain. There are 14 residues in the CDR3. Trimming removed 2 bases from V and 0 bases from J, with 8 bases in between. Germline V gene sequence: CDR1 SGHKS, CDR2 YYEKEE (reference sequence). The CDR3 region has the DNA TGTGCCAGCAGCTTACCCGGATCTAACTATGGCTACACCTTC. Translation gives CASSLPGSNYGYTF.

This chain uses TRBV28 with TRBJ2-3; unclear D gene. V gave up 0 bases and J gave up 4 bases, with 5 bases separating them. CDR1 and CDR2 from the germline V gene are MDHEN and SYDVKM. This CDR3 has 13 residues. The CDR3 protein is CASSLWVPDTQYF. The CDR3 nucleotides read TGTGCCAGCAGTTTATGGGTCCCAGATACGCAGTATTTT.

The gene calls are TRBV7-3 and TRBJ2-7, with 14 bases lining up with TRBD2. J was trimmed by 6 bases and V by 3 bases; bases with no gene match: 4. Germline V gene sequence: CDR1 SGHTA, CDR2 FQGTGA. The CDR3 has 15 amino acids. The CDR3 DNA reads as TGTGCCAGCAGCTTGGGACTAGCGGGAGTTAGCGAGCAGTACTTC. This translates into CASSLGLAGVSEQYF.

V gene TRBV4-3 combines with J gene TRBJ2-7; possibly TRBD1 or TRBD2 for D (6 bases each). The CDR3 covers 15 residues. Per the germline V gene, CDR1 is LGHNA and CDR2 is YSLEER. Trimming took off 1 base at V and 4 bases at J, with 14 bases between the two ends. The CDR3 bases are TGCGCCAGCAGCCAAGGCCCAGGGGAGGTTTACGAGCAGTACTTC. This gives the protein CASSQGPGEVYEQYF.

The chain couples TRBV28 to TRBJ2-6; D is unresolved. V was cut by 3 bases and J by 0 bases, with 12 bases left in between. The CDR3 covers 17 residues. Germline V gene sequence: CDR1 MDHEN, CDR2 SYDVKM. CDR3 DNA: TGTGCCAGCAGTTTTGGGCTGTTGAGCTCTGGGGCCAACGTCCTGACTTTC. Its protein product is CASSFGLLSSGANVLTF.

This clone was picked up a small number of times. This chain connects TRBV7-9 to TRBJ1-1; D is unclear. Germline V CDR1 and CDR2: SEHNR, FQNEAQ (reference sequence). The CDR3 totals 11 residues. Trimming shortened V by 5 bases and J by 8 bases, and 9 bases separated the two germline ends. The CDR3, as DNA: TGTGCCAGCAGCCCCAATAGGGAAGCTTTCTTT. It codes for CASSPNREAFF.

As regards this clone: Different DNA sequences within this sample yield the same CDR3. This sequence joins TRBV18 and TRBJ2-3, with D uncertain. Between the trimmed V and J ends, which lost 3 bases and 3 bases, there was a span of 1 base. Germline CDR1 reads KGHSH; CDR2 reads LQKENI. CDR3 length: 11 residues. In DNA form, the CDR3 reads TGTGCCAGCTCACCTACAGATACGCAGTATTTT. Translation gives CASSPTDTQYF.

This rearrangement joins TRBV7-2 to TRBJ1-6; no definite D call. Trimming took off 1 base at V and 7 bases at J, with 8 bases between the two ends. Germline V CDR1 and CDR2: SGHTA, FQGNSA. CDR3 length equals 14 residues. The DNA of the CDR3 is TGTGCCAGCAGCTTAGTGCCCAGAAATTCACCCCTCCACTTT. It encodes CASSLVPRNSPLHF.

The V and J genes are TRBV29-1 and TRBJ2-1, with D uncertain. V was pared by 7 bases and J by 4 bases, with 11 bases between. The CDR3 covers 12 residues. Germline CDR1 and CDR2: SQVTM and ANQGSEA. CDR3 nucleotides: TGCAGCGCGGACGATGGGTACAATGAGCAGTTCTTC. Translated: CSADDGYNEQFF.

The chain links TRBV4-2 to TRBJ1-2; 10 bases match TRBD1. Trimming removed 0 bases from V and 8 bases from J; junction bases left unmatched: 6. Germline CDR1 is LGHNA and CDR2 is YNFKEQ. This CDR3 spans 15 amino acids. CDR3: CASSQDLTGGLGYTF. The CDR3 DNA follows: TGTGCCAGCAGCCAAGACCTGACAGGGGGCTTAGGCTACACCTTC.

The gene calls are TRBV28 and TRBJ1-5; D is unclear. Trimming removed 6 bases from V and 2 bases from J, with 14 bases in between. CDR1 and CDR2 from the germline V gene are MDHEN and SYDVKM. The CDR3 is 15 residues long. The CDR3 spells CASRNPGEGNQPQHF. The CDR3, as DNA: TGTGCCAGCAGAAACCCCGGGGAGGGCAATCAGCCCCAGCATTTT.

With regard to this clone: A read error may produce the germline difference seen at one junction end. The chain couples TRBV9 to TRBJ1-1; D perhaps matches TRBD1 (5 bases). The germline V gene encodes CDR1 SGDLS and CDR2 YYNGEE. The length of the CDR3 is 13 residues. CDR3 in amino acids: CASSEEGNPEAFF. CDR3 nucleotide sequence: TGTGCCAGCAGCGAGGAGGGGAACCCTGAAGCTTTCTTT.

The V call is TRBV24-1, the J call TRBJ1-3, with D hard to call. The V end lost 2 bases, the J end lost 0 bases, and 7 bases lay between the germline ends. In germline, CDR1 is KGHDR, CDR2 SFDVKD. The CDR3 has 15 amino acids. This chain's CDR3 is CATSDSGDSGNTIYF. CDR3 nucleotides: TGTGCCACCAGTGATTCTGGAGACTCTGGAAACACCATATATTTT.

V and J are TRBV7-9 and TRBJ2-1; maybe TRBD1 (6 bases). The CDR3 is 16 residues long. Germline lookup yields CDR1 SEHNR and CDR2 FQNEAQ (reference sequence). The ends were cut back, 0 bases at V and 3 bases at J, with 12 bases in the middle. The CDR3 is CASSLAPQGHYNEQFF. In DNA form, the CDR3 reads TGTGCCAGCAGCTTAGCGCCTCAGGGACACTACAATGAGCAGTTCTTC.